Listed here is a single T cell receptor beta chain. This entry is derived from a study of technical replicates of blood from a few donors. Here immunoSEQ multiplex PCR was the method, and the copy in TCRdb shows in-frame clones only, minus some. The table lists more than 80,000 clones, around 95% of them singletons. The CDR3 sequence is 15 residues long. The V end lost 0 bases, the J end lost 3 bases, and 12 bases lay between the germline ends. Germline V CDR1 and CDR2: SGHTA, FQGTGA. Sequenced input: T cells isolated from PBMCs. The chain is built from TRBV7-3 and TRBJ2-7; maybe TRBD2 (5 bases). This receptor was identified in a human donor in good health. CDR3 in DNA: TGTGCCAGCAGCTTAACGGGCCTAGCAGACTACGAGCAGTACTTC. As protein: CASSLTGLADYEQYF.